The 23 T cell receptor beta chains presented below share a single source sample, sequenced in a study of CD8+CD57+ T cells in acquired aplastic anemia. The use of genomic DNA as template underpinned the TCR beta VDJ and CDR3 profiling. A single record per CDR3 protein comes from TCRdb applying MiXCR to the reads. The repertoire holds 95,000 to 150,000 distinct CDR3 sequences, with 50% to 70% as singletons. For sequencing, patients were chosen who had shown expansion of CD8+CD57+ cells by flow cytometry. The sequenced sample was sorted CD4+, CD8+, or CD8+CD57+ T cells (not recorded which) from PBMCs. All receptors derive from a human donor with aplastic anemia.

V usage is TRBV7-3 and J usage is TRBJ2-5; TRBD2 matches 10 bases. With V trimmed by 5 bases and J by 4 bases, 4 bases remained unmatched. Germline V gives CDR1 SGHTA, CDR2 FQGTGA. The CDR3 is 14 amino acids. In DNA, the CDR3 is TGTGCCAGCAGCACCGGACTAGCGGTAGAGACCCAGTACTTC. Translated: CASSTGLAVETQYF.

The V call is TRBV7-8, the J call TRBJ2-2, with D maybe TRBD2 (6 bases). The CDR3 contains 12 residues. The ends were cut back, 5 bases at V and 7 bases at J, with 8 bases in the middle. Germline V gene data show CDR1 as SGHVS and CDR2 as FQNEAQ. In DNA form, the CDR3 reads TGTGCCAGCAGCCAGACTAGCGGGGAGCTGTTTTTT. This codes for CASSQTSGELFF.

CDR3: CSVDQGISYNEQFF. CDR3 sequence (DNA): TGCAGCGTTGATCAGGGGATTTCCTACAATGAGCAGTTCTTC. The chain combines TRBV29-1 with TRBJ2-1, with TRBD1 as a possible D gene (6 bases). V lost 3 bases to trimming and J lost 1 base, with 10 bases between them. The length of the CDR3 is 14 residues. Germline V CDR1 and CDR2: SQVTM, ANQGSEA.

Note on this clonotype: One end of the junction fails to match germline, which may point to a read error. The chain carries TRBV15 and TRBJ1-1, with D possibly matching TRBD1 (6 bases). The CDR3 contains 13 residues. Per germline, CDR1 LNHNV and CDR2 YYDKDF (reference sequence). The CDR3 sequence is CATSRQGNTEAFF. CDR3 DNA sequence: TGTGCCACCAGCAGACAGGGGAACACTGAGGCTTTCTTT. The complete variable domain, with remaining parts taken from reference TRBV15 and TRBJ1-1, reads DAMVIQNPRYQVTQFGKPVTLSCSQTLNHNVMYWYQQKSSQAPKLLFHYYDKDFNNEADTPDNFQSRRPNTSFCFLDIRSPGLGDTAMYLCATSRQGNTEAFFGQGTRLTVV.

The CDR3 here is CATKPGGQAYEQYF. The CDR3 bases are TGTGCCACTAAGCCCGGGGGGCAGGCCTACGAGCAGTACTTC. The chain combines TRBV10-3 with TRBJ2-7; weak D call: TRBD2 (7 bases). This CDR3 spans 14 amino acids. Germline values: CDR1 ENHRY, CDR2 SYGVKD. V was trimmed by 10 bases and J by 2 bases, leaving 18 bases between them.

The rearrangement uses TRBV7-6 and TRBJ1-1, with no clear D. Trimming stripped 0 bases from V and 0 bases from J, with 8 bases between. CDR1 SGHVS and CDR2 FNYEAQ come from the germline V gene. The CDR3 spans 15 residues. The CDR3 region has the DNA TGTGCCAGCAGCTTAGCGCCGCGGGTGAACACTGAAGCTTTCTTT. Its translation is CASSLAPRVNTEAFF.

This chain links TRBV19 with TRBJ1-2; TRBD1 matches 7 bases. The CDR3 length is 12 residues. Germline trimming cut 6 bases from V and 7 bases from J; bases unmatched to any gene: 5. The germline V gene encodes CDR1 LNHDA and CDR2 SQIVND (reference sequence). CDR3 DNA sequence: TGTGCCAGTAGAGACAGGGCTAGTGGCTACACCTTC. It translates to CASRDRASGYTF.

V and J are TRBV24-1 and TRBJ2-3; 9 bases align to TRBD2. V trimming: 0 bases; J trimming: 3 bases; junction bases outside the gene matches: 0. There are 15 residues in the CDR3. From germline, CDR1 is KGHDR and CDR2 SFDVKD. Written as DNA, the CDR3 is TGTGCCACCAGTGATTTGCTAGCGGGGACAGATACGCAGTATTTT. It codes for CATSDLLAGTDTQYF.

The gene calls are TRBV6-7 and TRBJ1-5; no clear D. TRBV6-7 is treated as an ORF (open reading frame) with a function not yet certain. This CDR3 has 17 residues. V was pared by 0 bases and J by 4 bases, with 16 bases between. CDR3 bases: TGTGCCAGCAGTTACTCCCCCGAAAGGATAGCAAATCAGCCCCAGCATTTT. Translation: CASSYSPERIANQPQHF.

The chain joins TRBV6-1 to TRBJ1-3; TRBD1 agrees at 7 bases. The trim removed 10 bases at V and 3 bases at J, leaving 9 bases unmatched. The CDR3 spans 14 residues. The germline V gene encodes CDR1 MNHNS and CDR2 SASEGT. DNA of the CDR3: TGTGCCACCCAGGGGGTGGGGGTTGGAAACACCATATATTTT. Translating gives CATQGVGVGNTIYF.

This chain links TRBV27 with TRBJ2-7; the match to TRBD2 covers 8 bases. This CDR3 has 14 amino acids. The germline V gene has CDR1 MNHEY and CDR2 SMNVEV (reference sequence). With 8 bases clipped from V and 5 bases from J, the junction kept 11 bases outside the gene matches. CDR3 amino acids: CASYPSGLGNEQYF. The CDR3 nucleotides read TGTGCCAGCTACCCTTCGGGACTAGGGAACGAGCAGTACTTC.

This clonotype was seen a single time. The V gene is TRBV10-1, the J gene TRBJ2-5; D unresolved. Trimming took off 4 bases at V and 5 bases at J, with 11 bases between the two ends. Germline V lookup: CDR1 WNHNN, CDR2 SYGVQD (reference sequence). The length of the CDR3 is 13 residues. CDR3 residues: CASSGTTRETQYF. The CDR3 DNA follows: TGCGCCAGCAGTGGAACTACGAGGGAGACCCAGTACTTC.

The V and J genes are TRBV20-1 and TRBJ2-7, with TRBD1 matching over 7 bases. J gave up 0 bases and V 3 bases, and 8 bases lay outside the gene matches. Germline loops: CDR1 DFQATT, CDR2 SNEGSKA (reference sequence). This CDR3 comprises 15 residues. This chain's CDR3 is CSARNRGRSSYEQYF. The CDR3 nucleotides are TGCAGTGCTAGGAACAGGGGCCGAAGCTCCTACGAGCAGTACTTC.

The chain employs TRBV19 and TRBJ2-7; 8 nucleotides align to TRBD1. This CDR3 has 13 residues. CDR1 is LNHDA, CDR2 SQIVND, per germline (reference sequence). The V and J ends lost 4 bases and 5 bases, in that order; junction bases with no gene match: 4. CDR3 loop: CASSTWTGNEQYF. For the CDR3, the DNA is TGTGCCAGTAGTACCTGGACAGGGAACGAGCAGTACTTC.

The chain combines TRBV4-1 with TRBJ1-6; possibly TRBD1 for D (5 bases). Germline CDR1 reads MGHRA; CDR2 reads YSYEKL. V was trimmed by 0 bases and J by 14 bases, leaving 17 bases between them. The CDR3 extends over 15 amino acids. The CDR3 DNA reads TGCGCCAGCAGCCAAGATTTTAGGGGTCTTCAATCCCTCCACTTT. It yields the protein CASSQDFRGLQSLHF.

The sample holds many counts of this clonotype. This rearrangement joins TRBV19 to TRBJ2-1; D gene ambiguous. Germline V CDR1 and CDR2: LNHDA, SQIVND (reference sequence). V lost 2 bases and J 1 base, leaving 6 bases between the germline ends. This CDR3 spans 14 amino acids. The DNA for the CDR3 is TGTGCCAGTAGTATAAGGGTTTCCTACAATGAGCAGTTCTTC. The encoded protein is CASSIRVSYNEQFF.

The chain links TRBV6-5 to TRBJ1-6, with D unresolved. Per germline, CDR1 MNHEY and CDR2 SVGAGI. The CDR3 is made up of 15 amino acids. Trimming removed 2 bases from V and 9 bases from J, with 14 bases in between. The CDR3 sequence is CASSYAMRQASPLHF. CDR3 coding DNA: TGTGCCAGCAGTTACGCAATGAGGCAAGCTTCACCCCTCCACTTT.

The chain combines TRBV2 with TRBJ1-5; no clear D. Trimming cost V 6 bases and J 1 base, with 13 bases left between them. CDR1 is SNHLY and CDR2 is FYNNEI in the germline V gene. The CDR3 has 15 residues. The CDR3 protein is CASSARETSNQPQHF. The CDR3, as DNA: TGTGCCAGCAGCGCCCGGGAGACCAGCAATCAGCCCCAGCATTTT.

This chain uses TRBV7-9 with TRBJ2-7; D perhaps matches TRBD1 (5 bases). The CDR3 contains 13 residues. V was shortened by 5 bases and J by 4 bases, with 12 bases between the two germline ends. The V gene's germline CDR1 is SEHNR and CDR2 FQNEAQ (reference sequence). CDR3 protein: CASSHGAGYEQYF. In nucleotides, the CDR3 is TGTGCCAGCAGCCACGGAGCAGGGTACGAGCAGTACTTC. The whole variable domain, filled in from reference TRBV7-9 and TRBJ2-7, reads DTGVSQNPRHKITKRGQNVTFRCDPISEHNRLYWYRQTLGQGPEFLTYFQNEAQLEKSRLLSDRFSAERPKGSFSTLEIQRTEQGDSAMYLCASSHGAGYEQYFGPGTRLTVT.

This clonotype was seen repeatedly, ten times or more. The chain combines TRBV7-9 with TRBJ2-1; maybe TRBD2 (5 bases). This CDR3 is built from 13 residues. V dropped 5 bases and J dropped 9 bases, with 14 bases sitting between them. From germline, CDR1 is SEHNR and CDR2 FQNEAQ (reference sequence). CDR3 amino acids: CASSEGEGGEQFF. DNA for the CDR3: TGTGCCAGCAGCGAGGGAGAAGGTGGTGAGCAGTTCTTC.

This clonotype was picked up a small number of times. The CDR3 loop reads CAWSLVAGQETQYF. DNA of the CDR3: TGTGCCTGGAGTCTGGTGGCGGGGCAAGAGACCCAGTACTTC. This sequence joins TRBV30 and TRBJ2-5; possibly TRBD2 for D (6 bases). The V gene lost 2 bases and the J gene lost 2 bases, with 12 bases spanning the gap. Germline V gene lookup returns CDR1 GTSNPN and CDR2 SVGIG (reference sequence). The length of the CDR3 is 14 residues. The variable domain in full, completed from reference TRBV30 and TRBJ2-5, reads SQTIHQWPATLVQPVGSPLSLECTVEGTSNPNLYWYRQAAGRGLQLLFYSVGIGQISSEVPQNLSASRPQDRQFILSSKKLLLSDSGFYLCAWSLVAGQETQYFGPGTRLLVL.

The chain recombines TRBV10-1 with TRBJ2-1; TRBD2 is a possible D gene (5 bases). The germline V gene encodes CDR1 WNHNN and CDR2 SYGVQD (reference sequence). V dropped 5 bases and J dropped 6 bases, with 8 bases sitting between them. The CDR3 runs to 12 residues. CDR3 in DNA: TGCGCCAGCAGTTCCAGCGGCAATGAGCAGTTCTTC. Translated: CASSSSGNEQFF.

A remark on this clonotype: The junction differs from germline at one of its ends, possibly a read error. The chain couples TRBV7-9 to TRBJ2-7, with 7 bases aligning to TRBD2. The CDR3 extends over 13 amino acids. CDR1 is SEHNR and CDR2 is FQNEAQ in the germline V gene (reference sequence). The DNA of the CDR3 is TGTGCCACCAGCGGGGTCAGACCCTACGAGCAGTACTTC. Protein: CATSGVRPYEQYF. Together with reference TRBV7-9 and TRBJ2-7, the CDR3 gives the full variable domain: DTGVSQNPRHKITKRGQNVTFRCDPISEHNRLYWYRQTLGQGPEFLTYFQNEAQLEKSRLLSDRFSAERPKGSFSTLEIQRTEQGDSAMYLCATSGVRPYEQYFGPGTRLTVT.